The 5 T cell receptor beta chains listed next were all sequenced from one sample in a study of T-cell reconstitution after alpha-beta-depleted transplantation in children. TCRbeta library construction was performed incorporating unique molecular identifiers. TCRdb re-derived calls from the PCR reads in MiXCR, one entry per CDR3 protein. The sample carries hundreds of thousands of distinct CDR3 sequences, 16% recorded once. The input for sequencing was PBMCs from the stem cell graft donor, taken from the stem cell graft. These TCRs come from a human donor who donated a stem cell graft to a child with acute myeloid leukemia.

Ten or more counts support this clonotype. The chain links TRBV6-5 to TRBJ1-2; tentatively, D is TRBD1 (5 bases). Germline CDR1 MNHEY, CDR2 SVGAGI. This CDR3 region has 15 residues. V was shortened by 0 bases and J by 6 bases, with 14 bases between the two germline ends. This CDR3 is CASSYSWAGQNGYTF. For the CDR3, the DNA is TGTGCCAGCAGTTACTCTTGGGCAGGGCAGAATGGCTACACCTTC.

Ten or more counts support this clonotype. The V call is TRBV7-2, the J call TRBJ2-5; 8 positions match TRBD2. In germline, CDR1 is SGHTA, CDR2 FQGNSA. The ends lost 1 base at V and 5 bases at J; junction bases unmatched: 9. This CDR3 contains 16 residues. This chain's CDR3 is CASSLGSGSSGETQYF. The CDR3 region has the DNA TGTGCCAGCAGCTTAGGGTCCGGGTCTAGCGGGGAGACCCAGTACTTC.

The CDR3, as DNA: TGTGCCAGCTCCGGACAGGGACAGTCTAGCAATCAGCCCCAGCATTTT. Amino acid sequence: CASSGQGQSSNQPQHF. The chain links TRBV18 to TRBJ1-5; 8 bases line up with TRBD1. The germline V gene has CDR1 KGHSH and CDR2 LQKENI. The CDR3 extends over 16 amino acids. Germline trimming cut 6 bases from V and 0 bases from J; bases unmatched to any gene: 7.

This clonotype has more than one count but fewer than ten. The V and J genes are TRBV11-2 and TRBJ2-7, with D tentatively TRBD2 (5 bases). The CDR3 length is 15 residues. V gave up 1 base and J gave up 5 bases, with 15 bases separating them. The germline gives CDR1 SGHAT, CDR2 FQNNGV. CDR3 DNA sequence: TGTGCCAGCAGCTTAGTACCCCTTAACGGGAACGAGCAGTACGTC. This encodes CASSLVPLNGNEQYV.

V usage is TRBV4-1 and J usage is TRBJ1-1, with D maybe TRBD1 (6 bases). V dropped 3 bases and J dropped 3 bases, with 17 bases sitting between them. Germline CDR1 and CDR2: MGHRA and YSYEKL. This CDR3 spans 16 amino acids. CDR3 sequence: CASSQLTGLGDTEAFF. The DNA of the CDR3 is TGCGCCAGCAGCCAGTTGACAGGTTTGGGGGACACTGAAGCTTTCTTT.